A single sample gave rise to the 5 T cell receptor beta chains below, sequenced in a study of CDR3 diversity in severe acne. From the PCR reads, TCRdb called clonotypes with MiXCR, one entry per CDR3 protein. The sample holds roughly 100,000 distinct CDR3 sequences, 45% to 60% seen once. Sequenced sample: blood. The receptors were sampled from a male donor with acne.

This clonotype was recorded many times. The gene calls are TRBV9 and TRBJ2-1; D might be TRBD2 (7 bases). Trimming cost V 2 bases and J 9 bases, with 15 bases left between them. This CDR3 is built from 14 residues. CDR1 and CDR2 from the germline V gene are SGDLS and YYNGEE. The CDR3 DNA sequence: TGTGCCAGCAGCGTGAGAGGGGAGGGGGGTGAGCAGTTCTTC. It yields the protein CASSVRGEGGEQFF.

This clonotype was counted a few times. At one end the junction does not follow the germline gene, possibly because of a read error. The CDR3 nucleotides read TGTGCTAGCAGCCAACTGGGTACAAGTCAGCCCCAGCATTTT. Encoded protein: CASSQLGTSQPQHF. The rearrangement uses TRBV4-2 and TRBJ1-5, with D uncertain. Germline CDR1 LGHNA, CDR2 YNFKEQ. The CDR3 is 14 amino acids.

The rearrangement links TRBV2 to TRBJ2-5, with D perhaps given as TRBD1 or TRBD2 (8 bases each). The CDR3 covers 18 residues. Germline V gene sequence: CDR1 SNHLY, CDR2 FYNNEI. V lost 3 bases, J lost 5 bases, and 25 bases lay in between. CDR3 coding DNA: TGTGCCAGCAGTGACCAGGGGGCTCGGTTTAGCGGGACGGAGACCCAGTACTTC. Translating it yields CASSDQGARFSGTETQYF.

This clonotype appeared many times. The rearrangement links TRBV12-3 or TRBV12-4 to TRBJ1-1; the match to TRBD1 covers 8 bases. Trimming at V came to 1 base and at J to 3 bases, leaving 7 bases not matched to a gene. CDR3 length: 16 residues. DNA for the CDR3: TGTGCCAGCAGTTTAGAACAGGGGGTGGTAGACACTGAAGCTTTCTTT. Protein: CASSLEQGVVDTEAFF.

This clonotype was recorded at least ten times. Here the CDR3 reads CASSLAVDSGANVLTF. The CDR3 coding sequence is TGTGCCAGCAGCTTAGCGGTAGACTCTGGGGCCAACGTCCTGACTTTC. The chain carries TRBV7-9 and TRBJ2-6; no clear D. Trimming left V 0 bases short and J 0 bases short, with 6 bases between. Looked up from germline, CDR1 is SEHNR and CDR2 is FQNEAQ (reference sequence). The CDR3 has 16 amino acids.